In this sample, the clone carrying this T cell receptor (beta chain) turned up a few times. This entry belongs to a study of T cells after posttransplantation cyclophosphamide. The CDR3 is 14 amino acids. V lost 4 bases, J lost 4 bases, and 14 bases lay in between. The V gene's germline CDR1 is LNHDA and CDR2 SQIVND (reference sequence). The table came from immunoSEQ multiplex PCR; TCRdb's copy has only in-frame clones and leaves some out. The table lists nearly 7,000 clones, around 80% of them singletons. This sequence was found in a woman between 50 and 59 years old in good health and a related stem cell transplant donor. The V gene is TRBV19, the J gene TRBJ2-7, with a possible D match to TRBD2 (6 bases). The sequenced sample was memory CD4+ T cells sorted from blood. CDR3 region: CASSNPGLLYEQYF. The DNA for the CDR3 is TGTGCCAGTAGTAACCCCGGACTACTATACGAGCAGTACTTC.